The 32 T cell receptor beta chains below all came from one sample that was sequenced in a study of cytomegalovirus exposure and HLA in healthy donors. Vbeta (60) and Jbeta (13) primers were used in the PCR. Measured with immunoSEQ multiplex PCR; TCRdb has only the in-frame clones, and not every one. In the table there are 100,000 or so clones, around 82% of which are singletons. Material: PBMCs. All receptors derive from a middle-aged man in good health and CMV-seropositive.

V is TRBV18 and J is TRBJ2-6; D unresolved. The V end lost 6 bases, the J end lost 1 base, and 4 bases lay between the germline ends. Germline CDR1 reads KGHSH; CDR2 reads LQKENI. This CDR3 spans 13 amino acids. In DNA form, the CDR3 reads TGTGCCAGCTCGACTTCTGGGGCCAACGTCCTGACTTTC. Protein product: CASSTSGANVLTF.

The J gene is TRBJ2-5, the V gene TRBV15, with 9 bases that match TRBD1. Unmatched junction bases numbered 8, after V lost 4 bases and J lost 2 bases. This CDR3 is 16 amino acids long. Looked up from germline, CDR1 is LNHNV and CDR2 is YYDKDF (reference sequence). Written as DNA, the CDR3 is TGTGCCACCAGCATTTCGACAGGGGGGGGTCAAGAGACCCAGTACTTC. Amino acids: CATSISTGGGQETQYF.

By sample fraction, this clone is medium-sized. The CDR3 sequence is CASSPGANTEAFF. The CDR3 DNA reads TGTGCCAGCAGTCCTGGAGCGAACACTGAAGCTTTCTTT. This chain links TRBV2 with TRBJ1-1, with D hard to call. CDR3 length: 13 residues. Germline V gene sequence: CDR1 SNHLY, CDR2 FYNNEI. Trimming shortened V by 5 bases and J by 1 base, and 8 bases separated the two germline ends. The whole variable domain, filled in from reference TRBV2 and TRBJ1-1, reads EPEVTQTPSHQVTQMGQEVILRCVPISNHLYFYWYRQILGQKVEFLVSFYNNEISEKSEIFDDQFSVERPDGSNFTLKIRSTKLEDSAMYFCASSPGANTEAFFGQGTRLTVV.

J is TRBJ2-3 and V is TRBV12-5; 8 nucleotides align to TRBD1. CDR1 is LGHNT, CDR2 FRNRAP, per germline. This CDR3 contains 15 residues. J gave up 8 bases and V 0 bases, and 7 bases lay outside the gene matches. CDR3 nucleotides: TGTGCTAGTGGTTTGGTCAGGGGGCGGCAAGGTACGCAGTATTTT. Protein: CASGLVRGRQGTQYF.

This clone was detected only a few times. V is TRBV28 and J is TRBJ2-5, with 10 bases identical to TRBD2. Germline CDR1 is MDHEN and CDR2 is SYDVKM. The CDR3 is 20 residues long. The V and J ends lost 0 bases and 0 bases, in that order; junction bases with no gene match: 13. DNA for the CDR3: TGTGCCAGCAGTTTATGGGGAATTCGGAGCGGGAGGGACAACCAAGAGACCCAGTACTTC. It encodes CASSLWGIRSGRDNQETQYF. Looking up the rest from reference TRBV28 and TRBJ2-5 gives the full variable domain: DVKVTQSSRYLVKRTGEKVFLECVQDMDHENMFWYRQDPGLGLRLIYFSYDVKMKEKGDIPEGYSVSREKKERFSLILESASTNQTSMYLCASSLWGIRSGRDNQETQYFGPGTRLLVL.

The chain is built from TRBV7-9 and TRBJ1-1; perhaps TRBD1 as D (5 bases). Trimming removed 6 bases from V and 4 bases from J, with 18 bases in between. The germline CDR1 and CDR2 sequences are SEHNR and FQNEAQ (reference sequence). This CDR3 has 15 residues. The CDR3 DNA reads TGTGCCAGCAGTTTGCAGGCTGGACAAGTCACTGAAGCTTTCTTT. This encodes CASSLQAGQVTEAFF.

V gene TRBV18 combines with J gene TRBJ2-5, with D uncertain. The V gene lost 2 bases and the J gene lost 6 bases, with 10 bases spanning the gap. The length of the CDR3 is 13 residues. The germline V gene encodes CDR1 KGHSH and CDR2 LQKENI. The CDR3 DNA follows: TGTGCCAGCTCACCAGCTGACAAACAGACCCAGTACTTC. Translating it yields CASSPADKQTQYF.

V and J are TRBV5-1 and TRBJ2-6; 7 bases fit TRBD1. The CDR3 has 15 amino acids. Trimming took 2 bases from V and 4 from J; bases not matched to a gene: 3. Germline CDR1 is SGHRS and CDR2 is YFSETQ. CDR3 region: CASSFTGDGANVLTF. The CDR3 nucleotides are TGCGCCAGCAGCTTCACAGGGGACGGGGCCAACGTCCTGACTTTC.

The J gene is TRBJ2-7, the V gene TRBV6-4, with 9 positions matching TRBD2. The CDR3 spans 16 residues. The germline V gene encodes CDR1 MRHNA and CDR2 SNTAGT. Trimming cost V 6 bases and J 4 bases; bases outside gene matches: 13. The CDR3 loop is CASRPLRGGRAYEQYF. The CDR3 DNA sequence: TGTGCCAGCAGGCCTCTACGAGGCGGGAGGGCGTACGAGCAGTACTTC.

A remark on this clone: The final CDR3 position lacks the conserved phenylalanine or tryptophan, pointing to a likely read error. The V call is TRBV5-4, the J call TRBJ2-4, with 15 positions matching TRBD2. Germline lookup yields CDR1 SGHNT and CDR2 YYREEE (reference sequence). The CDR3 extends over 16 amino acids. The junction had 1 base not matched to a gene; V was cut back by 0 bases and J by 6 bases. In DNA, the CDR3 is TGTGCCAGCAGCTTGGGGGGACTAGCGGGAGGAAACATTCAGTACCTC. This translates into CASSLGGLAGGNIQYL.

V and J are TRBV11-2 and TRBJ1-2; possible D gene TRBD1, 6 bases. This CDR3 comprises 14 residues. The V and J ends lost 9 bases and 3 bases respectively, with 17 bases between them. CDR1 SGHAT and CDR2 FQNNGV come from the germline V gene. The CDR3 sequence: CASNRAGVYYGYTF. The CDR3, as DNA: TGTGCCAGTAATCGGGCAGGGGTTTACTATGGCTACACCTTC.

The CDR3 sequence is CASSLGLAGGPRGEQYF. The CDR3 bases are TGTGCCAGCAGCCTGGGACTAGCGGGAGGGCCTCGGGGGGAGCAGTACTTC. V and J are TRBV7-2 and TRBJ2-7; 16 nucleotides agree with TRBD2. In germline, CDR1 is SGHTA, CDR2 FQGNSA. The V and J ends lost 5 bases and 7 bases, in that order; junction bases with no gene match: 11. The CDR3 has 17 amino acids.

V and J are TRBV6-5 and TRBJ1-2; unclear D gene. Between the trimmed V and J ends, which lost 0 bases and 3 bases, there was a span of 14 bases. The CDR3 loop spans 16 amino acids. Per the germline V gene, CDR1 is MNHEY and CDR2 is SVGAGI. The CDR3 region is CASSYSVAPGDYGYTF. For the CDR3, the DNA is TGTGCCAGCAGTTACTCGGTTGCCCCCGGGGACTATGGCTACACCTTC.

The V gene is TRBV7-8, the J gene TRBJ2-1; 12 bases are shared with TRBD2. Germline assignment: CDR1 SGHVS and CDR2 FQNEAQ. The CDR3 spans 13 residues. V was pared by 4 bases and J by 8 bases, with 0 bases of the junction left unmatched. The CDR3 DNA sequence: TGTGCCAGCAGCTGGACTAGCGGGGATGAGCAGTTCTTC. Its translation: CASSWTSGDEQFF.

This chain connects TRBV5-4 to TRBJ1-1; D is ambiguous. Per the germline V gene, CDR1 is SGHNT and CDR2 is YYREEE (reference sequence). Trimming removed 3 bases at V and 0 bases at J, with 15 bases between. This CDR3 has 16 residues. CDR3 region: CASSSGLAILNTEAFF. CDR3 DNA: TGTGCCAGCAGCTCGGGGTTGGCGATTTTGAACACTGAAGCTTTCTTT.

The V and J genes are TRBV19 and TRBJ2-1; D perhaps matches TRBD1 (6 bases). Trimming took 5 bases from V and 1 from J, leaving 15 bases between them. Germline values: CDR1 LNHDA, CDR2 SQIVND (reference sequence). CDR3 length: 16 residues. CDR3 nucleotide sequence: TGTGCCAGTAGTTCCCAGGGGACGGCGTCCTACAATGAGCAGTTCTTC. As protein: CASSSQGTASYNEQFF.

This chain joins TRBV18 and TRBJ2-7, with D perhaps TRBD1 (5 bases). This CDR3 contains 12 residues. The germline V gene has CDR1 KGHSH and CDR2 LQKENI. Between the trimmed V and J ends, which lost 4 bases and 6 bases, there was a span of 10 bases. The CDR3: CASSQGVVEQYF. The CDR3 DNA reads TGTGCCAGCTCACAAGGGGTCGTCGAGCAGTACTTC.

This rearrangement joins TRBV5-1 to TRBJ1-4, with D perhaps TRBD1 (6 bases). The CDR3 contains 15 residues. V gave up 0 bases and J gave up 7 bases, with 13 bases separating them. Looked up from germline, CDR1 is SGHRS and CDR2 is YFSETQ. The CDR3 DNA follows: TGCGCCAGCAGCTTGGGAGGGGGATCAAGTGAAAAACTGTTTTTT. It specifies CASSLGGGSSEKLFF.

The chain joins TRBV6-5 to TRBJ2-7; 8 positions agree with TRBD1. V trimming: 4 bases; J trimming: 3 bases; junction bases outside the gene matches: 8. The germline V gene encodes CDR1 MNHEY and CDR2 SVGAGI. There are 15 residues in the CDR3. CDR3 nucleotides: TGTGCCAGCAGTTTCTCACGGACAGGGAACTACGAGCAGTACTTC. It specifies CASSFSRTGNYEQYF.

This chain connects TRBV5-1 to TRBJ2-7, with a weak D call TRBD1 (8 bases). The CDR3 spans 14 residues. Germline CDR1 and CDR2: SGHRS and YFSETQ. V was trimmed by 6 bases and J by 1 base, leaving 14 bases between them. The CDR3 protein is CASKEQGGSYEQYF. CDR3 sequence (DNA): TGCGCCAGCAAGGAACAGGGGGGGTCCTACGAGCAGTACTTC.

The chain carries TRBV13 and TRBJ2-7, with unresolved D. The CDR3 contains 14 residues. The germline gives CDR1 PRHDT, CDR2 FYEKMQ (reference sequence). V lost 3 bases to trimming and J lost 2 bases, with 11 bases between them. The CDR3 reads CASSFRRPPYEQYF. CDR3 nucleotide sequence: TGTGCCAGCAGCTTCCGCAGGCCTCCCTACGAGCAGTACTTC.

This chain joins TRBV7-2 and TRBJ2-1; the match to TRBD1 covers 9 bases. In germline, CDR1 is SGHTA, CDR2 FQGNSA. The CDR3 contains 15 residues. The ends lost 5 bases at V and 7 bases at J; junction bases unmatched: 9. The CDR3 bases are TGTGCCAGCAGCCCGAGGGTGACAGGGGGGAATGAGCAGTTCTTC. Amino acid sequence: CASSPRVTGGNEQFF. The full variable domain, with the rest looked up from reference TRBV7-2 and TRBJ2-1, is GAGVSQSPSNKVTEKGKDVELRCDPISGHTALYWYRQSLGQGLEFLIYFQGNSAPDKSGLPSDRFSAERTGGSVSTLTIQRTQQEDSAVYLCASSPRVTGGNEQFFGPGTRLTVL.

The chain links TRBV19 to TRBJ1-5; D is possibly TRBD1 (5 bases). Germline V CDR1 and CDR2: LNHDA, SQIVND (reference sequence). This CDR3 has 16 residues. V was clipped by 5 bases and J by 7 bases, with 21 bases between them. The CDR3 spells CASSGLFGVRAQPQHF. The CDR3 region has the DNA TGTGCCAGTAGTGGCCTTTTTGGGGTCAGGGCACAGCCCCAGCATTTT.

This clone was recorded only once. The chain joins TRBV19 to TRBJ2-7, with 7 bases lining up with TRBD1. Losses at the gene ends were 5 bases for V and 0 bases for J; bases not matched to a gene: 4. Germline V lookup: CDR1 LNHDA, CDR2 SQIVND (reference sequence). The CDR3 has 14 amino acids. CDR3 coding DNA: TGTGCCAGTAGTGGAAACAGGGGCTCCTACGAGCAGTACTTC. This gives the protein CASSGNRGSYEQYF.

V and J are TRBV2 and TRBJ1-1; D is ambiguous. Germline CDR1 and CDR2: SNHLY and FYNNEI. Trimming shortened V by 6 bases and J by 0 bases, and 8 bases separated the two germline ends. The CDR3 is 13 residues long. In DNA, the CDR3 is TGTGCCAGCAGAGACTGGCTGAACACTGAAGCTTTCTTT. Amino acids: CASRDWLNTEAFF.

The chain carries TRBV7-2 and TRBJ2-3; 10 bases are a match to TRBD2. Per germline, CDR1 SGHTA and CDR2 FQGNSA. The length of the CDR3 is 16 residues. J lost 5 bases, V lost 1 base, and 6 bases had no gene match. In DNA form, the CDR3 reads TGTGCCAGCAGCTTAGGGGCTAGCGGGGGAGGAGATACGCAGTATTTT. As protein: CASSLGASGGGDTQYF.

CDR3 bases: TGTGCCAGCAGCGTCAGACTAGCGGGACGCGAGCAGTACTTC. The encoded protein is CASSVRLAGREQYF. This chain links TRBV9 with TRBJ2-7, with 11 bases lining up with TRBD2. V dropped 2 bases and J dropped 6; count of bases not matched to a gene: 4. The CDR3 runs to 14 residues. The germline CDR1 and CDR2 sequences are SGDLS and YYNGEE.

The V call is TRBV19, the J call TRBJ1-5; 7 nucleotides agree with TRBD1. This CDR3 has 14 amino acids. V dropped 9 bases and J dropped 2; count of bases not matched to a gene: 7. CDR1 LNHDA and CDR2 SQIVND come from the germline V gene (reference sequence). The chain's CDR3 is CASCPGQGNQPQHF. In DNA form, the CDR3 reads TGTGCCAGCTGCCCCGGACAGGGCAATCAGCCCCAGCATTTT.

This rearrangement joins TRBV5-1 to TRBJ2-1; possible D gene TRBD2, 5 bases. Germline loops: CDR1 SGHRS, CDR2 YFSETQ. Trimming stripped 4 bases from V and 5 bases from J, with 7 bases between. The CDR3 has 12 amino acids. CDR3 coding DNA: TGCGCCAGCAGCCGAGGGAACAATGAGCAGTTCTTC. Protein: CASSRGNNEQFF.

V usage is TRBV10-3 and J usage is TRBJ2-2; TRBD1 might be the D (5 bases). The germline V gene has CDR1 ENHRY and CDR2 SYGVKD. Trimming took off 8 bases at V and 1 base at J, with 5 bases between the two ends. The length of the CDR3 is 12 residues. This chain's CDR3 is CAIGQNTGELFF. The DNA for the CDR3 is TGTGCCATCGGACAGAACACCGGGGAGCTGTTTTTT.

The J gene is TRBJ2-5, the V gene TRBV2; no clear D gene. The J call may be faulty, since TRBJ2-7 better matches the DNA end. Germline V gives CDR1 SNHLY, CDR2 FYNNEI. The CDR3 totals 11 residues. The CDR3 nucleotides read TGTGCCAGCAGTGAATGGTCCGAGCAGTACTTC. Translating gives CASSEWSEQYF.

The chain is built from TRBV30 and TRBJ1-6; D not resolved. This CDR3 comprises 13 residues. Trimming took off 1 base at V and 6 bases at J, with 7 bases between the two ends. CDR1 and CDR2 (germline): GTSNPN, SVGIG (reference sequence). For the CDR3, the DNA is TGTGCCTGGAGTGAGGAGCCTAATTCACCCCTCCACTTT. The encoded protein is CAWSEEPNSPLHF.